This entry features one T cell receptor beta chain sequence. In this sample, this clone turned up a few times. No cognate antigen has been identified for it. One base away there is no much larger clone; base qualities are not given. TCRbeta CDR3 regions were amplified from genomic DNA by means of the immunoSEQ Assay, a bias-controlled multiplex PCR. Regarding the original processing steps: Within the assay, amplification of reference gene primers was used to estimate how many nucleated cells each sample contained. To quantify the absolute abundance of each unique TCRbeta CDR3 rearrangement, sequence reads were collapsed and filtered. For each sample, productive Simpson clonality was calculated as the square root of Simpson's diversity index across productive rearrangements. TCRdb holds this immuneACCESS table with in-frame rearrangements only. Some clones are missing; in checked studies, unresolved V genes explain under half, and the rest has no known cause. D and trimming come from the DNA, and the V and J calls and clone size come from that table. This sample holds 500,000 to 600,000 clones; about 88% were observed only once. Clones ranked in the top ten supply 7.8% of the sample.

The data belong to a study of blood T cell repertoires in COVID-19 (dated by TCRdb to 2020 to 2022). For context, the study as a whole: Samples from collaborators originated in the United States, Italy and Spain and spanned both the acute and convalescent phases of COVID-19. The material from the prospective study consisted of cDNA or gDNA derived from T cells, B-cell-depleted T cells, or PBMCs. The dataset comprised deeply sampled blood TCRbeta repertoires from subjects exposed to, actively infected with, or recovered from COVID-19. The repertoires were released in a freely available public database meant as a resource for research on the immune response to SARS-CoV-2. Samples came from the ongoing ImmuneRACE study (first 160 participants) plus 1,254 subjects from 6 global collaborators. The sample metadata nearly always contained a de-identified subject ID, COVID-19 status, age in years and sex. Where available, HLA class I and class II types were obtained from metadata supplied by the sample provider rather than from assay-based typing.

V is shortened by 4 bases, J by 0 bases, and the region joining them spans 6 bases. Spanning cysteine to phenylalanine, the CDR3 consists of 14 amino acids. The DNA shown is the 42-base CDR3, in frame from base 1. The germline V gene specifies SNHLY as CDR1 and FYNNEI as CDR2. One collaborating source in Seattle enrolled patients during active infection and followed them longitudinally through the course of disease. Whole blood was collected in K2EDTA tubes by collaborating institutions according to the institutions' own protocols. Collaborator samples were shipped for TCRbeta analysis as frozen whole blood, isolated PBMCs, or DNA extracted from either sample type. Overall study outcomes, separate from this receptor: The quantity of clinical and demographic metadata differed by source and by participant and was supplied without curation.

Sequencing was performed on peripheral blood. The receptor was isolated from a woman in her 50s with COVID-19, enrolled during active disease. The chain was built from TRBV2 and TRBJ1-4; the D segment could be TRBD1, given 5 matching bases. The CDR3 sequence is CASSVQATNEKLFF. The sequence in DNA is TGTGCCAGCAGTGTACAGGCAACTAATGAAAAACTGTTTTTT.